This T cell receptor beta chain was obtained from a study of cytomegalovirus exposure and HLA in healthy donors. PCR was performed using 60 Vbeta and 13 Jbeta primers. Here immunoSEQ multiplex PCR was the method, and the copy in TCRdb shows in-frame clones only, minus some. The table shows 160,000 or so clones, with roughly 80% occurring only once. A remark on this clone: No antigen is known for it.

Study-wide results and limits: Some V segments could not be told apart, so they were left out, TRBV6-2 and TRBV6-3 among them.

V gave up 4 bases and J gave up 0 bases, with 11 bases separating them. This CDR3 comprises 15 residues. Germline CDR1 is SGHRS and CDR2 is YFSETQ. The sample taken for sequencing was PBMCs. The rearrangement links TRBV5-1 to TRBJ2-1, with a tentative D call TRBD1 (7 bases). This sequence originates from a male donor in good health and CMV-seronegative. CDR3 region: CASSAGQPSYNEQFF. As DNA, the CDR3 is TGCGCCAGCAGCGCGGGACAGCCCTCCTACAATGAGCAGTTCTTC.